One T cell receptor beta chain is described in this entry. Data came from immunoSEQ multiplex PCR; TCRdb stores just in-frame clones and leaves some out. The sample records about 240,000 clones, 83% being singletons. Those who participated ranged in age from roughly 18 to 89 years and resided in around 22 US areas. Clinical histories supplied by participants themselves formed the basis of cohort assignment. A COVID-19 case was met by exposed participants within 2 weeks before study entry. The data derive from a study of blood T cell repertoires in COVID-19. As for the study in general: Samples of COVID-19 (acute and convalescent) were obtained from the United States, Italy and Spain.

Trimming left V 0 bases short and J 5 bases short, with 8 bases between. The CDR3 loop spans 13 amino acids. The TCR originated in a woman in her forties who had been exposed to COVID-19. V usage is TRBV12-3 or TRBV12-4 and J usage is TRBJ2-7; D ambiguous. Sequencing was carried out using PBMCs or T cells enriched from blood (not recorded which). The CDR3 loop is CASSLAAGNEQYF. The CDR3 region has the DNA TGTGCCAGCAGTTTAGCGGCAGGCAACGAGCAGTACTTC.